Presented here are 25 T cell receptor beta chains from one specimen sequenced in a study of cytomegalovirus exposure and HLA in healthy donors. Method: immunoSEQ multiplex PCR; TCRdb's copy keeps in-frame clones and lacks some. The table has 110,000 or so clones, about 88% seen once. Input material: PBMCs. The receptors come from a man aged 18-30 years in good health and CMV-seropositive.

This clone was detected many times. The genes are TRBV6-4 and TRBJ2-3, with 14 bases lining up with TRBD2. CDR1 is MRHNA and CDR2 is SNTAGT in the germline V gene. V lost 0 bases, J lost 4 bases, and 0 bases stayed unmatched. This CDR3 has 16 residues. The CDR3 spells CASSDSTSGGADTQYF. For the CDR3, the DNA is TGTGCCAGCAGTGACTCGACTAGCGGGGGGGCAGATACGCAGTATTTT.

This clone was seen just once. This chain connects TRBV10-3 to TRBJ2-3, with 9 bases matching TRBD2. Germline V lookup: CDR1 ENHRY, CDR2 SYGVKD. The CDR3 spans 14 residues. The V segment lost 6 bases and the J segment 2 bases; nucleotides outside the gene matches: 3. CDR3: CAIRKREDTDTQYF. As DNA, the CDR3 is TGTGCCATCAGAAAGCGGGAGGACACAGATACGCAGTATTTT.

On this clone itself: The same CDR3 is also encoded by other DNA sequences in this sample. In DNA, the CDR3 is TGTGCCAGCAGTGAAAAAACAGAAGCCTATGGCTACACCTTC. Translation: CASSEKTEAYGYTF. The J gene is TRBJ1-2, the V gene TRBV2; D is uncertain. Germline V gene data show CDR1 as SNHLY and CDR2 as FYNNEI. The CDR3 loop spans 14 amino acids. With 2 bases removed from V and 4 bases from J, the gap between germline ends came to 11 bases.

V gene TRBV2 combines with J gene TRBJ1-2, with TRBD1 identical over 7 bases. CDR1 and CDR2 from the germline V gene are SNHLY and FYNNEI. The CDR3 totals 13 residues. The J segment lost 3 bases and the V segment lost 5 bases, leaving 3 bases of the junction unmatched. CDR3 residues: CASSTGADYGYTF. The CDR3 nucleotides are TGTGCCAGCAGTACAGGGGCCGACTATGGCTACACCTTC.

The chain recombines TRBV2 with TRBJ1-3; D might be TRBD1 (6 bases). The CDR3 length is 14 residues. Trimming left V 6 bases short and J 4 bases short, with 13 bases between. From germline, CDR1 is SNHLY and CDR2 FYNNEI. The CDR3 reads CASSTWTAGNTIYF. CDR3 in DNA: TGTGCCAGCAGCACTTGGACAGCCGGAAACACCATATATTTT. The full variable domain, rest sourced from reference TRBV2 and TRBJ1-3, is EPEVTQTPSHQVTQMGQEVILRCVPISNHLYFYWYRQILGQKVEFLVSFYNNEISEKSEIFDDQFSVERPDGSNFTLKIRSTKLEDSAMYFCASSTWTAGNTIYFGEGSWLTVV.

This rearrangement joins TRBV7-2 to TRBJ1-3; unclear D gene. Per the germline V gene, CDR1 is SGHTA and CDR2 is FQGNSA. Trimming stripped 5 bases from V and 8 bases from J, with 10 bases between. This CDR3 spans 12 amino acids. The CDR3 sequence: CASSPYLDTIYF. CDR3 nucleotides: TGTGCCAGCAGCCCCTACTTGGACACCATATATTTT. The full variable domain, with the rest looked up from reference TRBV7-2 and TRBJ1-3, is GAGVSQSPSNKVTEKGKDVELRCDPISGHTALYWYRQSLGQGLEFLIYFQGNSAPDKSGLPSDRFSAERTGGSVSTLTIQRTQQEDSAVYLCASSPYLDTIYFGEGSWLTVV.

This chain joins TRBV5-5 and TRBJ1-1; D is unclear. V lost 1 base and J 6 bases, leaving 7 bases between the germline ends. The CDR3 loop spans 12 amino acids. Germline CDR1 reads SGHKS; CDR2 reads YYEKEE (reference sequence). The DNA of the CDR3 is TGTGCCAGCAGCTTGAAATTATCTGAAGCTTTCTTT. Residues: CASSLKLSEAFF.

This clone was picked up a small number of times. The chain employs TRBV27 and TRBJ2-7; D is unclear. Trimming removed 0 bases at V and 4 bases at J, with 7 bases between. Germline V gene data show CDR1 as MNHEY and CDR2 as SMNVEV (reference sequence). The CDR3 is 13 residues long. The CDR3 here is CASSLSAGYEQYF. In DNA form, the CDR3 reads TGTGCCAGCAGTTTATCAGCCGGGTACGAGCAGTACTTC.

This sequence joins TRBV29-1 and TRBJ2-3; D not certain. The germline V gene has CDR1 SQVTM and CDR2 ANQGSEA. V was trimmed by 2 bases and J by 2 bases, leaving 5 bases between them. This CDR3 contains 12 residues. CDR3 sequence (DNA): TGCAGCGTTGAATATCCCACAGATACGCAGTATTTT. This encodes CSVEYPTDTQYF.

V gene TRBV27 combines with J gene TRBJ2-1, with 10 bases aligning to TRBD2. Trimming removed 5 bases from V and 10 bases from J; junction bases left unmatched: 11. Germline V gene sequence: CDR1 MNHEY, CDR2 SMNVEV (reference sequence). This CDR3 comprises 15 residues. Written as DNA, the CDR3 is TGTGCCAGCAGTCTAGCGGGGGCCCCTAGAGGAGAGCAGTTCTTC. Its protein is CASSLAGAPRGEQFF.

The chain has TRBV4-2 and TRBJ2-3, with 8 bases identical to TRBD2. Trimming took 4 bases from V and 5 from J; bases not matched to a gene: 8. CDR1 is LGHNA and CDR2 is YNFKEQ in the germline V gene. This CDR3 is 15 amino acids long. The CDR3 is CASSRPAGVGDTQYF. In nucleotides, the CDR3 is TGTGCCAGCAGCCGACCAGCGGGGGTCGGAGATACGCAGTATTTT.

This clone occurred a few times. The chain uses TRBV29-1 and TRBJ2-1, with TRBD2 identical over 9 bases. CDR3 size: 12 residues. Per the germline V gene, CDR1 is SQVTM and CDR2 is ANQGSEA. V shed 6 bases and J 12 bases; nucleotides not matched to a gene: 9. The CDR3 region has the DNA TGCAGCGTCCGCGTGGGAGCGGGGGGGCAGTTCTTC. This encodes CSVRVGAGGQFF.

The V gene is TRBV27, the J gene TRBJ1-5, with D possibly being TRBD1 (6 bases). Trimming stripped 6 bases from V and 8 bases from J, with 26 bases between. Per the germline V gene, CDR1 is MNHEY and CDR2 is SMNVEV (reference sequence). The CDR3 length is 17 residues. The CDR3 loop reads CASRGGAGGVGFEPQHF. The CDR3 DNA is TGTGCCAGCAGGGGGGGGGCAGGAGGGGTAGGTTTTGAGCCCCAGCATTTT.

The chain recombines TRBV19 with TRBJ2-7; 7 nucleotides match TRBD1. Germline V CDR1 and CDR2: LNHDA, SQIVND (reference sequence). After removal of 1 base from V and 2 bases from J, the junction contained 8 bases not matched to a gene. This CDR3 has 16 residues. The CDR3 DNA is TGTGCCAGTAGTATAGTGGGAAACAGGGGACCCTACGAGCAGTACTTC. Its protein is CASSIVGNRGPYEQYF.

The V and J genes are TRBV4-3 and TRBJ2-3; 11 nucleotides line up with TRBD2. CDR1 is LGHNA and CDR2 is YSLEER in the germline V gene. V was pared by 0 bases and J by 4 bases, with 3 bases of the junction left unmatched. This CDR3 is built from 16 residues. The CDR3 reads CASSQDSGGESDTQYF. DNA of the CDR3: TGCGCCAGCAGCCAAGATAGCGGGGGGGAATCAGATACGCAGTATTTT.

This chain uses TRBV19 with TRBJ2-2; a weak D match, TRBD2 (5 bases). The CDR3 loop spans 14 amino acids. Trimming removed 2 bases from V and 7 bases from J, with 11 bases in between. Germline V CDR1 and CDR2: LNHDA, SQIVND (reference sequence). CDR3 protein: CASSIRGAGGELFF. In DNA form, the CDR3 reads TGTGCCAGTAGTATACGGGGAGCCGGCGGGGAGCTGTTTTTT.

This clone has just one count. The chain has TRBV11-2 and TRBJ1-2, with 12 bases fitting TRBD1. This CDR3 is built from 16 residues. Germline trimming cut 2 bases from V and 8 bases from J; bases unmatched to any gene: 9. Germline V CDR1 and CDR2: SGHAT, FQNNGV. The CDR3 sequence: CASSLSLGQGAAGYTF. CDR3 sequence (DNA): TGTGCCAGCAGCTTATCCTTGGGACAGGGGGCGGCAGGCTACACCTTC.

The genes are TRBV7-2 and TRBJ2-7, with 7 bases aligning to TRBD2. The CDR3 extends over 16 amino acids. The V segment lost 2 bases and the J segment 0 bases; nucleotides outside the gene matches: 7. From germline, CDR1 is SGHTA and CDR2 FQGNSA. The DNA for the CDR3 is TGTGCCAGCAGCTTAAAGCGACGGGGGGACTCCTACGAGCAGTACTTC. This gives the protein CASSLKRRGDSYEQYF.

About this clone: At one of its ends the junction is not consistent with the germline gene, which may arise from a read error. The chain combines TRBV7-2 with TRBJ2-2, with D possibly matching TRBD2 (5 bases). The CDR3 contains 13 residues. Germline V CDR1 and CDR2: SGHTA, FQGNSA. The CDR3 here is CASSLASNRELFF. In nucleotides, the CDR3 is TGTGCCAGCAGCCTAGCTAGCAACCGGGAGCTGTTTTTT.

The V gene is TRBV30, the J gene TRBJ1-2; 7 bases line up with TRBD1. The germline V gene has CDR1 GTSNPN and CDR2 SVGIG (reference sequence). There are 14 residues in the CDR3. The V segment lost 5 bases and the J segment 7 bases; nucleotides outside the gene matches: 13. CDR3 amino acids: CAWEGGAGSRGYTF. The CDR3 DNA reads TGTGCCTGGGAAGGGGGCGCGGGCTCTCGTGGCTACACCTTC.

J is TRBJ2-7 and V is TRBV4-1; TRBD2 aligns across 7 bases. The trim removed 1 base at V and 1 base at J, leaving 7 bases unmatched. There are 16 residues in the CDR3. Germline loops: CDR1 MGHRA, CDR2 YSYEKL. CDR3 in DNA: TGCGCCAGCAGCCAAGGGGAGGGCGGGGGATCCTACGAGCAGTACTTC. Amino acids: CASSQGEGGGSYEQYF.

The J gene is TRBJ1-2, the V gene TRBV7-2; D is undetermined. The CDR3 is 13 residues long. From germline, CDR1 is SGHTA and CDR2 FQGNSA. V was shortened by 1 base and J by 5 bases, with 8 bases between the two germline ends. The CDR3 reads CASSLDRSYGYTF. The CDR3 DNA is TGTGCCAGCAGCTTAGACAGAAGTTATGGCTACACCTTC.

The genes are TRBV5-5 and TRBJ1-1, with no clear D. The CDR3 length is 12 residues. Germline values: CDR1 SGHKS, CDR2 YYEKEE (reference sequence). The CDR3 sequence is CGSSPADTEAFF. In nucleotides, the CDR3 is TGTGGGAGCAGCCCCGCGGACACTGAAGCTTTCTTT.

The rearrangement joins TRBV7-2 to TRBJ2-1; TRBD2 agrees at 7 bases. Germline loops: CDR1 SGHTA, CDR2 FQGNSA. The J segment lost 0 bases and the V segment lost 5 bases, leaving 7 bases of the junction unmatched. This CDR3 comprises 16 residues. CDR3 amino acids: CASSRRGGDSYNEQFF. CDR3 bases: TGTGCCAGCAGCCGCCGGGGAGGGGACTCCTACAATGAGCAGTTCTTC.

This chain joins TRBV6-6 and TRBJ1-1, with 7 bases that match TRBD1. Germline-derived CDR1 and CDR2 are MNHNY and SVGAGI (reference sequence). V lost 6 bases to trimming and J lost 7 bases; unmatched junction nucleotides: 8. This CDR3 comprises 13 residues. The CDR3 nucleotides are TGTGCCAGCAGCCGGGACAGTCTATTTGAAGCTTTCTTT. Translation gives CASSRDSLFEAFF.